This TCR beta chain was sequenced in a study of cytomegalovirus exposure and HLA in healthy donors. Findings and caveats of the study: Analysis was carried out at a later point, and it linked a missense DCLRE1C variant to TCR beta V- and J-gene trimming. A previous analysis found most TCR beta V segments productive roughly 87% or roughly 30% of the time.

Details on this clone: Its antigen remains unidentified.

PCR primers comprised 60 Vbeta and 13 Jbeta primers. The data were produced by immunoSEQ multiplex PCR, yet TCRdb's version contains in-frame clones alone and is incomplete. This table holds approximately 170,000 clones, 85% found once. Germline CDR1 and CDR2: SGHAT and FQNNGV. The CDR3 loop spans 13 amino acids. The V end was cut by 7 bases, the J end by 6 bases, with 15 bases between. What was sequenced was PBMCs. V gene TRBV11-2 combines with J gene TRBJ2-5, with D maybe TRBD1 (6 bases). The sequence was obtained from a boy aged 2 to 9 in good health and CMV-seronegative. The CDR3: CASNPSGAKTQYF. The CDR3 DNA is TGTGCCAGCAACCCCTCAGGGGCGAAGACCCAGTACTTC. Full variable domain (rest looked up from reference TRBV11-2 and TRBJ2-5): EAGVAQSPRYKIIEKRQSVAFWCNPISGHATLYWYQQILGQGPKLLIQFQNNGVVDDSQLPKDRFSAERLKGVDSTLKIQPAKLEDSAVYLCASNPSGAKTQYFGPGTRLLVL.